The rows below give T cell receptor beta chains drawn from one sample of a study of cytomegalovirus exposure and HLA in healthy donors. Produced via immunoSEQ multiplex PCR; TCRdb's table is partial and in-frame only. The sample contains 130,000 to 150,000 clones, around 90% of which appear only once. The sequencing input was PBMCs. The receptors derive from a man younger than 30 in good health and CMV-seropositive. CDR3s include the opening cysteine and the closing phenylalanine or tryptophan. D genes are given only for firm matches. The size of a clone is reported for some rows only, either as once, few or many, or as a class for expanded clones.

D	size	V	J	CDR3	DNA
TRBD1	once	TRBV11-2	TRBJ1-4	CASSLRVDRGDEKLFF	TGTGCCAGCAGCTTACGGGTTGACAGGGGGGATGAAAAACTGTTTTTT
TRBD1	.	TRBV7-3	TRBJ2-1	CASSSPDRAEHEQFF	TGTGCCAGCAGCTCACCGGACAGGGCGGAACATGAGCAGTTCTTC
.	.	TRBV28	TRBJ1-1	CASSLPGRTEAFF	TGTGCCAGCAGTTTACCAGGGAGGACTGAAGCTTTCTTT
.	once	TRBV6-6	TRBJ1-3	CASSYIGAGNTIYF	TGTGCCAGCAGTTACATCGGGGCTGGAAACACCATATATTTT
.	.	TRBV11-2	TRBJ1-1	CASSFENREGEAFF	TGTGCCAGCAGCTTCGAAAACAGGGAAGGTGAAGCTTTCTTT
.	.	TRBV9	TRBJ2-2	CASSVEGLNTGELFF	TGTGCCAGCAGCGTAGAGGGGCTTAACACCGGGGAGCTGTTTTTT
.	.	TRBV30	TRBJ2-3	CAWSTSTDTQYF	TGTGCCTGGAGTACTAGCACAGATACGCAGTATTTT
.	few	TRBV6-5	TRBJ1-6	CASSYPDSPLHF	TGTGCCAGCAGTTACCCCGATTCACCCCTCCACTTT
TRBD2	.	TRBV19	TRBJ2-7	CASSPAGGMAYEQYF	TGTGCCAGTAGTCCAGCGGGAGGGATGGCCTACGAGCAGTACTTC
TRBD1	.	TRBV28	TRBJ2-7	CASSVPGQAYEQYF	TGTGCCAGCAGTGTCCCGGGACAGGCCTACGAGCAGTACTTC
TRBD2	.	TRBV9	TRBJ2-3	CASSRGGGGTDTQYF	TGTGCCAGCAGCCGGGGGGGTGGAGGCACAGATACGCAGTATTTT
TRBD1	.	TRBV5-6	TRBJ2-1	CASSGGQNSYNEQFF	TGTGCCAGCAGCGGGGGACAGAACTCCTACAATGAGCAGTTCTTC
TRBD1	.	TRBV5-6	TRBJ1-3	CASSFGQGGNTIYF	TGTGCCAGCAGCTTTGGACAGGGAGGAAACACCATATATTTT
TRBD1	.	TRBV5-1	TRBJ1-4	CASSSRDSARERLFF	TGCGCCAGCAGCTCCCGGGACAGCGCCAGGGAGAGACTGTTTTTT
.	.	TRBV5-1	TRBJ2-7	CASSFGGDSYEQYF	TGCGCCAGCAGCTTCGGGGGAGACTCCTACGAGCAGTACTTC
.	.	TRBV5-8	TRBJ1-5	CASSQGNNQPQHF	TGTGCCAGCAGTCAGGGCAACAATCAGCCCCAGCATTTT
.	.	TRBV5-1	TRBJ2-5	CASSLEGGIRGETQYF	TGCGCCAGCAGCTTGGAGGGCGGGATACGAGGAGAGACCCAGTACTTC
.	.	TRBV5-6	TRBJ1-1	CASSLGAGGTEAFF	TGTGCCAGCAGCTTGGGGGCGGGAGGGACTGAAGCTTTCTTT
.	.	TRBV28	TRBJ2-3	CASRGNTDTQYF	TGTGCCAGCAGGGGCAACACAGATACGCAGTATTTT
.	.	TRBV5-1	TRBJ1-6	CASSLTVDSPLHF	TGCGCCAGCAGCTTGACAGTGGATTCACCCCTCCACTTT
TRBD2	few	TRBV7-7	TRBJ2-2	CASSLAGGTGELFF	TGTGCCAGCAGCCTAGCGGGAGGGACCGGGGAGCTGTTTTTT
TRBD1	.	TRBV29-1	TRBJ2-3	CSAPNVQGTDTQYF	TGCAGCGCCCCGAACGTACAGGGGACAGATACGCAGTATTTT
TRBD1	.	TRBV7-9	TRBJ1-2	CASSLKGALGGANYGYTF	TGTGCCAGCAGCTTAAAGGGGGCGCTTGGAGGGGCTAACTATGGCTACACCTTC
.	.	TRBV19	TRBJ1-5	CASSIREYNQPQHF	TGTGCCAGTAGTATCCGTGAGTACAATCAGCCCCAGCATTTT
.	.	TRBV29-1	TRBJ1-4	CSVVLRRGVGEKLFF	TGCAGCGTTGTCCTCAGGAGGGGTGTTGGTGAAAAACTGTTTTTT
TRBD1	few	TRBV7-9	TRBJ2-7	CASSIGTDEQYF	TGTGCCAGCAGCATCGGGACAGACGAGCAGTACTTC
.	.	TRBV10-3	TRBJ2-6	CAISDPIDSSVLTF	TGTGCCATCAGTGACCCCATAGACAGTTCCGTCCTGACTTTC